This TCR beta chain was retrieved from a study of T-cell memory formation after mild COVID-19. This clonotype was observed many times. The CDR3 is 15 residues long. Trimming took 2 bases from V and 10 from J; bases not matched to a gene: 13. Germline V gene data show CDR1 as MGHDK and CDR2 as SYGVNS. Each CDR3 protein gets one entry after TCRdb re-called the 5' RACE reads with MiXCR. The data hold around 200,000 distinct CDR3 sequences, with roughly 20% observed a single time. This sequence was found in a man in his late teens or twenties who had mild COVID-19 (a few samples of this study predate the infection). Cell type and time point are not known. V usage is TRBV25-1 and J usage is TRBJ1-2; 7 nucleotides match TRBD1. Sequencing was performed on PBMCs or a T cell subset sorted from them (not recorded which). The CDR3 DNA reads TGTGCCAGCAGTGAAATGTTTCGACAGGGAAAGGTCTACACCTTC. It encodes CASSEMFRQGKVYTF.